Shown below are 21 T cell receptor beta chains from a single sample sequenced in a study of T cells in Graves' hyperthyroidism and ophthalmopathy. There were TCR beta CDR3 regions amplified from RNA transcripts. The HTBI primer set drove a first-round RT-PCR of the TCR CDR3. TCRdb reprocessed the multiplex PCR reads via MiXCR and lists one record per CDR3 protein. This table holds around 500,000 distinct CDR3 sequences, approximately 15% found once. The source material was blood. These receptors originate from a young woman with Graves' hyperthyroidism.

This clonotype was observed at least ten times. The chain joins TRBV27 to TRBJ2-3, with D maybe TRBD2 (5 bases). Germline CDR1 MNHEY, CDR2 SMNVEV (reference sequence). This CDR3 spans 15 amino acids. Trimming took off 4 bases at V and 0 bases at J, with 11 bases between the two ends. The CDR3 sequence: CASSSAQRSTDTQYF. In DNA, the CDR3 is TGTGCCAGCAGTTCGGCCCAGCGGAGCACAGATACGCAGTATTTT.

The chain combines TRBV19 with TRBJ1-3; D is uncertain. There are 14 residues in the CDR3. From germline, CDR1 is LNHDA and CDR2 SQIVND (reference sequence). V shed 5 bases and J shed 0 bases, with 8 bases lying between them. The CDR3: CASSPLSSGNTIYF. The CDR3 coding sequence is TGTGCCAGTAGTCCACTGAGCTCTGGAAACACCATATATTTT.

This clonotype occurred many times. The chain joins TRBV6-5 to TRBJ2-5, with 13 bases aligning to TRBD2. The CDR3 loop spans 16 amino acids. Germline V lookup: CDR1 MNHEY, CDR2 SVGAGI. The V segment lost 2 bases and the J segment 2 bases; nucleotides outside the gene matches: 2. CDR3 in DNA: TGTGCCAGCAGTTACGGGACTAGCGGGGCACAAGAGACCCAGTACTTC. Translated, it gives CASSYGTSGAQETQYF.

This clonotype was seen at least ten times. This chain joins TRBV4-1 and TRBJ2-2, with 7 positions matching TRBD2. V lost 1 base, J lost 5 bases, and 10 bases stayed unmatched. The length of the CDR3 is 17 residues. Germline V CDR1 and CDR2: MGHRA, YSYEKL. The CDR3 sequence is CASSQVRAGVNTGELFF. The CDR3 region has the DNA TGCGCCAGCAGCCAAGTCAGGGCGGGAGTTAATACCGGGGAGCTGTTTTTT.

This clonotype was detected many times. The CDR3 coding sequence is TGTGCCAGCAGTATTACAGGGGGCGCTTACAATGAGCAGTTCTTC. Amino acids: CASSITGGAYNEQFF. This chain connects TRBV27 to TRBJ2-1, with 9 bases lining up with TRBD1. CDR1 and CDR2 (germline): MNHEY, SMNVEV (reference sequence). J was trimmed by 4 bases and V by 5 bases; bases with no gene match: 6. The CDR3 totals 15 residues.

This clonotype was detected a few times. This chain joins TRBV19 and TRBJ1-2, with TRBD1 as a possible D gene (5 bases). The CDR3 spans 15 residues. V was clipped by 6 bases and J by 5 bases, with 19 bases between them. Germline V CDR1 and CDR2: LNHDA, SQIVND (reference sequence). CDR3 nucleotides: TGTGCCAGTAGCTTCGGCAGGGCACTAGAGTATGGCTACACCTTC. It is translated as CASSFGRALEYGYTF.

This clonotype occurred many times. This chain joins TRBV28 and TRBJ1-5; no firm D call. Germline-derived CDR1 and CDR2 are MDHEN and SYDVKM. Trimming removed 8 bases at V and 5 bases at J, with 10 bases between. The CDR3 loop spans 12 amino acids. CDR3 loop: CASEQSHQPQHF. The CDR3 bases are TGTGCCAGCGAGCAATCACATCAGCCCCAGCATTTT.

This clonotype occurred a few times. The chain employs TRBV30 and TRBJ1-4; D is uncertain. The V end was cut by 3 bases, the J end by 5 bases, with 13 bases between. The CDR3 is 14 residues long. Germline V lookup: CDR1 GTSNPN, CDR2 SVGIG (reference sequence). CDR3 residues: CAWRREFINEKLFF. The CDR3 DNA sequence: TGTGCCTGGAGGAGGGAGTTCATAAATGAAAAACTGTTTTTT. The full variable domain, rest sourced from reference TRBV30 and TRBJ1-4, is SQTIHQWPATLVQPVGSPLSLECTVEGTSNPNLYWYRQAAGRGLQLLFYSVGIGQISSEVPQNLSASRPQDRQFILSSKKLLLSDSGFYLCAWRREFINEKLFFGSGTQLSVL.

This clonotype was observed many times. The chain uses TRBV19 and TRBJ1-1, with a possible D match to TRBD1 (5 bases). V was cut by 3 bases and J by 1 base, with 21 bases left in between. The germline CDR1 and CDR2 sequences are LNHDA and SQIVND (reference sequence). CDR3 length: 18 amino acids. Written as DNA, the CDR3 is TGTGCCAGTAGTATCTATCGGGGACTGGGGTCGAAGAACACTGAAGCTTTCTTT. It specifies CASSIYRGLGSKNTEAFF.

This clonotype was counted at least ten times. The chain couples TRBV12-3 or TRBV12-4 to TRBJ1-5, with 11 bases aligning to TRBD1. J was trimmed by 4 bases and V by 4 bases; bases with no gene match: 9. There are 17 residues in the CDR3. The CDR3 nucleotides read TGTGCCAGCAGTTACCGGACAGGGGGCATGGGGAATCAGCCCCAGCATTTT. Translation gives CASSYRTGGMGNQPQHF.

This clonotype was counted between two and nine times. The J gene is TRBJ1-5, the V gene TRBV12-3 or TRBV12-4; D might be TRBD1 (5 bases). CDR3 length equals 15 residues. Deletions cut 4 bases from V and 3 bases from J, with 13 bases between. CDR3 nucleotide sequence: TGTGCCAGCAGTTCTCGCAGGGACGTCAATCAGCCCCAGCATTTT. Translated, it gives CASSSRRDVNQPQHF.

In this sample, this clonotype turned up many times. The chain is built from TRBV12-3 or TRBV12-4 and TRBJ2-4; 7 bases fit TRBD2. Trimming cost V 5 bases and J 7 bases; bases outside gene matches: 11. The CDR3 length is 15 residues. CDR3 protein: CASSQAAGAGNIQYF. The CDR3 DNA reads as TGTGCCAGCAGTCAAGCCGCGGGAGCGGGGAACATTCAGTACTTC.

The chain combines TRBV6-1 with TRBJ1-2, with 7 bases aligning to TRBD1. Looked up from germline, CDR1 is MNHNS and CDR2 is SASEGT. The CDR3 length is 16 residues. The V segment lost 1 base and the J segment 4 bases; nucleotides outside the gene matches: 9. CDR3 loop: CASSEEGQSMGYGYTF. The DNA for the CDR3 is TGTGCCAGCAGTGAAGAGGGACAGAGCATGGGCTATGGCTACACCTTC.

This clonotype was seen many times. The chain recombines TRBV5-1 with TRBJ2-7; TRBD2 matches at 11 bases. The CDR3 consists of 16 residues. The J segment lost 0 bases and the V segment lost 4 bases, leaving 6 bases of the junction unmatched. Per germline, CDR1 SGHRS and CDR2 YFSETQ. CDR3 amino acids: CASSGSGTSGSYEQYF. The CDR3 bases are TGCGCCAGCAGCGGCTCCGGGACTAGCGGCTCCTACGAGCAGTACTTC. Full variable domain (outside the CDR3, taken from reference TRBV5-1 and TRBJ2-7): KAGVTQTPRYLIKTRGQQVTLSCSPISGHRSVSWYQQTPGQGLQFLFEYFSETQRNKGNFPGRFSGRQFSNSRSEMNVSTLELGDSALYLCASSGSGTSGSYEQYFGPGTRLTVT.

This clonotype was found many times. CDR3 loop: CASSSTSGSHEQFF. CDR3 DNA sequence: TGTGCCAGCAGCTCGACTAGCGGGAGTCATGAGCAGTTCTTC. The genes are TRBV7-9 and TRBJ2-1; 12 bases line up with TRBD2. This CDR3 contains 14 residues. After removal of 4 bases from V and 8 bases from J, the junction contained 3 bases not matched to a gene. Germline values: CDR1 SEHNR, CDR2 FQNEAQ (reference sequence).

This clonotype was observed many times. This chain joins TRBV27 and TRBJ2-7, with 8 bases identical to TRBD1. V shed 5 bases and J 4 bases; nucleotides not matched to a gene: 16. The germline gives CDR1 MNHEY, CDR2 SMNVEV (reference sequence). The CDR3 extends over 17 amino acids. DNA of the CDR3: TGTGCCAGCAGTCCCTCATTCGACAGGGGCGACTATTACGAGCAGTACTTC. It specifies CASSPSFDRGDYYEQYF.

The J gene is TRBJ2-1, the V gene TRBV27; the D gene is possibly TRBD2 (5 bases). CDR3 length: 13 residues. Germline-derived CDR1 and CDR2 are MNHEY and SMNVEV (reference sequence). V gave up 5 bases and J gave up 4 bases, with 9 bases separating them. CDR3 amino acids: CASSGAVYNEQFF. CDR3 sequence (DNA): TGTGCCAGCAGTGGAGCGGTTTACAATGAGCAGTTCTTC.

The chain recombines TRBV6-1 with TRBJ1-5; D is uncertain. V dropped 8 bases and J dropped 0 bases, with 14 bases sitting between them. CDR3 size: 15 residues. Germline CDR1 reads MNHNS; CDR2 reads SASEGT. CDR3 bases: TGTGCCAGCCTAGGGAACCGTTATAGCAATCAGCCCCAGCATTTT. Translated, it gives CASLGNRYSNQPQHF.

This clonotype was counted only a few times. The chain is built from TRBV5-1 and TRBJ1-3; D is possibly TRBD1 (6 bases). The CDR3 is 16 residues long. Between the trimmed V and J ends, which lost 0 bases and 0 bases, there was a span of 10 bases. Per the germline V gene, CDR1 is SGHRS and CDR2 is YFSETQ. In DNA form, the CDR3 reads TGCGCCAGCAGCTTGGAAGGACAGCTCTCTGGAAACACCATATATTTT. Protein: CASSLEGQLSGNTIYF.

This clonotype was counted many times. DNA for the CDR3: TGTGCCAGCGGCCTCGGGACCCCCACAGATACGCAGTATTTT. Its protein is CASGLGTPTDTQYF. The rearrangement joins TRBV2 to TRBJ2-3; perhaps D is TRBD1 or TRBD2 (5 bases each). V lost 8 bases to trimming and J lost 2 bases, with 14 bases between them. Looked up from germline, CDR1 is SNHLY and CDR2 is FYNNEI. The CDR3 extends over 14 amino acids.

This clonotype was seen at least ten times. The rearrangement links TRBV12-3 or TRBV12-4 to TRBJ2-7, with D unclear. The CDR3 runs 15 residues. V dropped 6 bases and J dropped 5 bases, with 20 bases sitting between them. CDR3 loop: CASSLPCLGIHEQYV. CDR3 in DNA: TGTGCCAGCAGCCTCCCGTGTTTGGGCATCCACGAGCAGTACGTC.